These 18 T cell receptor beta chains were all obtained from the same sample, sequenced in a study of blood T cell repertoires in COVID-19. The protocol was immunoSEQ multiplex PCR, while the TCRdb copy is restricted to in-frame clones and leaves out a portion. Among about 350,000 clones listed, roughly 86% were seen once. Sequences were obtained from PBMCs or T cells enriched from blood (not recorded which). Every receptor here comes from a woman aged 25 to 45 who had been exposed to COVID-19.

This clone came up once. The chain joins TRBV28 to TRBJ2-1; 7 bases agree with TRBD2. Germline trimming cut 2 bases from V and 1 base from J; bases unmatched to any gene: 2. The CDR3 runs to 15 residues. CDR1 is MDHEN, CDR2 SYDVKM, per germline. CDR3 protein: CASSLPAGSYNEQFF. CDR3 in DNA: TGTGCCAGCAGTTTACCAGCGGGATCCTACAATGAGCAGTTCTTC.

The V gene is TRBV6-5, the J gene TRBJ2-5, with D possibly being TRBD1 (6 bases). The V end lost 4 bases, the J end lost 0 bases, and 12 bases lay between the germline ends. The CDR3 extends over 15 amino acids. From germline, CDR1 is MNHEY and CDR2 SVGAGI. The CDR3: CASSSLTGNQETQYF. The CDR3 region has the DNA TGTGCCAGCAGTTCGTTGACAGGTAACCAAGAGACCCAGTACTTC.

The V call is TRBV5-4, the J call TRBJ2-5; 10 bases match TRBD1. The germline V gene has CDR1 SGHNT and CDR2 YYREEE (reference sequence). V shed 4 bases, J shed 0 bases, and the junction held 9 bases outside the gene matches. CDR3 length equals 17 residues. Written as DNA, the CDR3 is TGTGCCAGCAGCACGGACAGGGGGAACGGTAACCAAGAGACCCAGTACTTC. This sequence encodes CASSTDRGNGNQETQYF. Together with reference TRBV5-4 and TRBJ2-5, the CDR3 gives the full variable domain: ETGVTQSPTHLIKTRGQQVTLRCSSQSGHNTVSWYQQALGQGPQFIFQYYREEENGRGNFPPRFSGLQFPNYSSELNVNALELDDSALYLCASSTDRGNGNQETQYFGPGTRLLVL.

J is TRBJ1-5 and V is TRBV2, with D uncertain. The CDR3 runs 13 residues. CDR1 SNHLY and CDR2 FYNNEI come from the germline V gene. Trimming pared 0 bases from V and 5 bases from J, leaving 5 bases between. The CDR3 loop reads CASSEAGHQPQHF. Written as DNA, the CDR3 is TGTGCCAGCAGTGAAGCTGGGCATCAGCCCCAGCATTTT.

This chain's CDR3 is CASRPTSGRRTDTQYF. The CDR3 coding sequence is TGCGCCAGCAGACCGACTAGCGGGAGGCGCACAGATACGCAGTATTTT. The rearrangement joins TRBV5-1 to TRBJ2-3; TRBD2 aligns across 13 bases. The length of the CDR3 is 16 residues. The V segment lost 5 bases and the J segment 1 base; nucleotides outside the gene matches: 4. CDR1 is SGHRS and CDR2 is YFSETQ in the germline V gene.

V is TRBV27 and J is TRBJ2-5, with D possibly being TRBD1 (6 bases). The CDR3 is 16 residues long. Per the germline V gene, CDR1 is MNHEY and CDR2 is SMNVEV (reference sequence). V was cut by 4 bases and J by 1 base, with 16 bases left in between. CDR3 DNA sequence: TGTGCCAGCAGTTCATTCCAACAGGGTCGCCAAGAGACCCAGTACTTC. Translated: CASSSFQQGRQETQYF.

This chain uses TRBV27 with TRBJ2-7; D possibly corresponds to TRBD1 (6 bases). In germline, CDR1 is MNHEY, CDR2 SMNVEV (reference sequence). The CDR3 spans 14 residues. V was shortened by 2 bases and J by 5 bases, with 13 bases between the two germline ends. The CDR3 protein is CASSLVVRGHEQYF. CDR3 bases: TGTGCCAGCAGTTTAGTTGTCAGGGGCCACGAGCAGTACTTC.

This clone was seen once. At the DNA level, this CDR3 is encoded by other sequences in the same sample as well. The chain is built from TRBV5-4 and TRBJ2-5; D perhaps matches TRBD2 (8 bases). Germline-derived CDR1 and CDR2 are SGHNT and YYREEE (reference sequence). Deletions cut 0 bases from V and 5 bases from J, with 17 bases between. The CDR3 extends over 16 amino acids. CDR3 DNA: TGTGCCAGCAGCTTGGGCGGGAGGTCAGGGGGGGAGACCCAGTACTTC. Its protein product is CASSLGGRSGGETQYF. Looking up the rest from reference TRBV5-4 and TRBJ2-5 gives the full variable domain: ETGVTQSPTHLIKTRGQQVTLRCSSQSGHNTVSWYQQALGQGPQFIFQYYREEENGRGNFPPRFSGLQFPNYSSELNVNALELDDSALYLCASSLGGRSGGETQYFGPGTRLLVL.

This sequence joins TRBV6-2 or TRBV6-3 and TRBJ2-5; 9 nucleotides align to TRBD2. Germline V gives CDR1 MNHEY, CDR2 SVGEGT. CDR3 size: 15 residues. Trimming took 6 bases from V and 5 from J; bases not matched to a gene: 10. The CDR3 region has the DNA TGTGCCAGCAGCTCCGGGACTAGCCTGAAGGAGACCCAGTACTTC. This sequence encodes CASSSGTSLKETQYF.

The chain couples TRBV10-3 to TRBJ1-1; 8 bases match TRBD1. The V gene's germline CDR1 is ENHRY and CDR2 SYGVKD. This CDR3 region has 13 residues. J was trimmed by 1 base and V by 8 bases; bases with no gene match: 3. The CDR3 nucleotides are TGTGCCATCTCTGGGACAGGGAACACTGAAGCTTTCTTT. This sequence encodes CAISGTGNTEAFF.

The gene calls are TRBV29-1 and TRBJ2-7, with TRBD2 matching 12 bases. V shed 7 bases, J shed 3 bases, and the junction held 4 bases outside the gene matches. The CDR3 has 13 residues. Germline CDR1 SQVTM, CDR2 ANQGSEA. The DNA for the CDR3 is TGCAGCGCCGGACTAGCGGGGAGCTACGAGCAGTACTTC. Translated, it gives CSAGLAGSYEQYF.

This chain's CDR3 is CASSLSGRASYEQYF. The CDR3 region has the DNA TGTGCCAGCTCACTAAGCGGGAGGGCCAGCTACGAGCAGTACTTC. The chain couples TRBV18 to TRBJ2-7; 10 nucleotides match TRBD2. From germline, CDR1 is KGHSH and CDR2 LQKENI. The CDR3 sequence is 15 residues long. After removal of 4 bases from V and 3 bases from J, the junction contained 6 bases not matched to a gene.

This chain links TRBV4-1 with TRBJ2-7; 10 nucleotides align to TRBD1. This CDR3 comprises 15 residues. CDR1 and CDR2 (germline): MGHRA, YSYEKL. The V gene end was trimmed by 4 bases and the J gene end by 5 bases; junction bases not matched to a gene: 8. CDR3: CASSPERDRGHEQYF. The CDR3 DNA is TGCGCCAGCAGCCCCGAACGGGACAGGGGCCACGAGCAGTACTTC.

This chain links TRBV28 with TRBJ2-3, with TRBD1 identical over 11 bases. Per germline, CDR1 MDHEN and CDR2 SYDVKM. The CDR3 extends over 16 amino acids. V was clipped by 4 bases and J by 6 bases; unmatched bases: 9. CDR3 sequence reads: CASSSRTGGQLDTQYF. In DNA form, the CDR3 reads TGTGCCAGCAGTTCCCGGACAGGGGGCCAGTTGGATACGCAGTATTTT. The full variable domain, with the rest looked up from reference TRBV28 and TRBJ2-3, is DVKVTQSSRYLVKRTGEKVFLECVQDMDHENMFWYRQDPGLGLRLIYFSYDVKMKEKGDIPEGYSVSREKKERFSLILESASTNQTSMYLCASSSRTGGQLDTQYFGPGTRLTVL.

The chain has TRBV7-9 and TRBJ2-1, with 11 bases identical to TRBD2. Trimming at V came to 7 bases and at J to 8 bases, leaving 10 bases not matched to a gene. Germline V gene sequence: CDR1 SEHNR, CDR2 FQNEAQ (reference sequence). The CDR3 is 15 residues long. The CDR3 bases are TGTGCCAGCACCCAGGGTCTAGCGGGAGGCTATGAGCAGTTCTTC. Translation: CASTQGLAGGYEQFF.

The chain is built from TRBV3-1 (or the pseudogene TRBV3-2) and TRBJ1-2; 7 positions match TRBD1. Germline loops: CDR1 LGHDT, CDR2 YNNKEL (reference sequence). The CDR3 has 14 amino acids. Unmatched junction bases numbered 2, after V lost 1 base and J lost 3 bases. CDR3 sequence (DNA): TGTGCCAGCAGCCAAGGTGACAGGGACTATGGCTACACCTTC. Residues: CASSQGDRDYGYTF.

The J gene is TRBJ1-5, the V gene TRBV20-1, with a possible D match to TRBD1 (5 bases). Deletions cut 3 bases from V and 9 bases from J, with 15 bases between. This CDR3 has 13 amino acids. Looked up from germline, CDR1 is DFQATT and CDR2 is SNEGSKA (reference sequence). In DNA, the CDR3 is TGCAGTGCTAGTTCGGCAGGGCAAATGCCCCAGCATTTT. This gives the protein CSASSAGQMPQHF.

This clone was observed many times. This rearrangement joins TRBV6-5 to TRBJ2-7; 8 bases align to TRBD2. The V gene end was trimmed by 5 bases and the J gene end by 4 bases; junction bases not matched to a gene: 7. In germline, CDR1 is MNHEY, CDR2 SVGAGI. This CDR3 spans 14 amino acids. For the CDR3, the DNA is TGTGCCAGCAGTCGCACCGCGGGAGGATACGAGCAGTACTTC. Translated, it gives CASSRTAGGYEQYF.